The 31 T cell receptor beta chains in this list originate from one sample, sequenced in a study of CD8 T cells in ankylosing spondylitis. In TCRdb, the 5' RACE reads were re-called with MiXCR into one record per CDR3 protein. The repertoire holds tens of thousands of distinct CDR3 sequences, with about 27% as singletons. The specimen sequenced was blood, either unsorted or a sorted T cell fraction (not recorded which). These receptors originate from a male donor with ankylosing spondylitis or in good health (not recorded which).

This clonotype was picked up a small number of times. The chain is built from TRBV4-1 and TRBJ1-1; 8 positions match TRBD1. J gave up 1 base and V 1 base, and 11 bases lay outside the gene matches. Per germline, CDR1 MGHRA and CDR2 YSYEKL. CDR3 length equals 18 residues. CDR3 amino acids: CASSQGTGRGVANTEAFF. The CDR3 DNA follows: TGCGCCAGCAGCCAAGGGACAGGGAGGGGGGTGGCGAACACTGAAGCTTTCTTT.

Ten or more counts support this clonotype. The V gene is TRBV20-1, the J gene TRBJ1-2; possibly TRBD1 for D (6 bases). The CDR3 runs to 12 residues. Germline V gives CDR1 DFQATT, CDR2 SNEGSKA (reference sequence). The ends were cut back, 4 bases at V and 8 bases at J, with 14 bases in the middle. The CDR3 region is CSATNGDMGYTF. The CDR3 bases are TGCAGTGCTACAAATGGGGACATGGGCTACACCTTC.

The J gene is TRBJ2-7, the V gene TRBV4-2, with D unresolved. The ends were cut back, 0 bases at V and 0 bases at J, with 9 bases in the middle. Germline V gene lookup returns CDR1 LGHNA and CDR2 YNFKEQ. This CDR3 has 15 residues. The CDR3 region has the DNA TGTGCCAGCAGCCAAGATCAGGCGTCCTCCTACGAGCAGTACTTC. It specifies CASSQDQASSYEQYF.

CDR3 protein: CAGRQGFNNEQFF. In DNA form, the CDR3 reads TGTGCCGGACGACAGGGGTTTAACAATGAGCAGTTCTTC. The rearrangement joins TRBV30 to TRBJ2-1, with 8 positions matching TRBD1. Germline trimming cut 8 bases from V and 5 bases from J; bases unmatched to any gene: 8. The CDR3 sequence is 13 residues long. The germline gives CDR1 GTSNPN, CDR2 SVGIG (reference sequence).

V and J are TRBV10-3 and TRBJ1-1; tentatively, D is TRBD1 (6 bases). Germline CDR1 ENHRY, CDR2 SYGVKD. The CDR3 length is 11 residues. Trimming removed 10 bases at V and 5 bases at J, with 11 bases between. The CDR3 region has the DNA TGTGCCACCACAGGGAATACTGAAGCTTTCTTT. It specifies CATTGNTEAFF.

The table lists this clonotype with a few counts. V usage is TRBV9 and J usage is TRBJ1-1; D is possibly TRBD1 (6 bases). The V end lost 3 bases, the J end lost 2 bases, and 8 bases lay between the germline ends. Germline values: CDR1 SGDLS, CDR2 YYNGEE. This CDR3 spans 13 amino acids. The DNA of the CDR3 is TGTGCCAGCAGCGGACAGGCAAACACTGAAGCTTTCTTT. This codes for CASSGQANTEAFF.

This clonotype has just a few counts. J is TRBJ2-7 and V is TRBV27; unclear D gene. CDR1 is MNHEY and CDR2 is SMNVEV in the germline V gene (reference sequence). This CDR3 is 11 amino acids long. Deletions cut 10 bases from V and 3 bases from J, with 10 bases between. In DNA, the CDR3 is TGTGCCACCGTCGACGGCTACGAGCAGTACTTC. This translates into CATVDGYEQYF.

The genes are TRBV12-3 or TRBV12-4 and TRBJ1-4, with 7 bases lining up with TRBD1. The V and J ends lost 8 bases and 7 bases, in that order; junction bases with no gene match: 10. The length of the CDR3 is 14 residues. The CDR3 sequence: CASRDRAEGEKLFF. The CDR3 nucleotides are TGTGCCAGCCGCGACAGGGCGGAGGGTGAAAAACTGTTTTTT.

The chain couples TRBV5-1 to TRBJ2-3; 10 bases fit TRBD1. Germline CDR1 SGHRS, CDR2 YFSETQ. CDR3 length: 15 residues. V was pared by 9 bases and J by 1 base, with 8 bases of the junction left unmatched. This CDR3 reads CATRDRGLGTDTQYF. The DNA of the CDR3 is TGCGCCACCAGGGACAGGGGACTTGGCACAGATACGCAGTATTTT.

V usage is TRBV5-1 and J usage is TRBJ1-5; TRBD1 matches at 7 bases. Germline-derived CDR1 and CDR2 are SGHRS and YFSETQ. The V segment lost 4 bases and the J segment 5 bases; nucleotides outside the gene matches: 3. This CDR3 is 13 amino acids long. Here the CDR3 reads CASSPQGDQPQHF. The CDR3 nucleotides are TGCGCCAGCAGCCCCCAGGGGGATCAGCCCCAGCATTTT.

V gene TRBV5-6 combines with J gene TRBJ1-2; D not resolved. Germline V gives CDR1 SGHDT, CDR2 YYEEEE. Deletions cut 3 bases from V and 2 bases from J, with 11 bases between. The CDR3 totals 14 residues. CDR3 nucleotide sequence: TGTGCCAGCAGCTCAGGTTGGGGAAACTATGGCTACACCTTC. It specifies CASSSGWGNYGYTF.

This clonotype was observed a few times. This CDR3 reads CSVSPGQHSNQPQHF. CDR3 nucleotides: TGCAGTGTCTCCCCGGGACAGCATAGCAATCAGCCCCAGCATTTT. The gene calls are TRBV20-1 and TRBJ1-5, with TRBD1 matching 7 bases. Unmatched junction bases numbered 9, after V lost 7 bases and J lost 0 bases. The CDR3 spans 15 residues. The germline gives CDR1 DFQATT, CDR2 SNEGSKA (reference sequence).

The gene calls are TRBV12-3 or TRBV12-4 and TRBJ2-1; D not certain. This CDR3 is built from 15 residues. V was cut by 4 bases and J by 3 bases, with 13 bases left in between. CDR3 DNA sequence: TGTGCCAGCAGTTGGCGGCTAGAGAACTACAATGAGCAGTTCTTC. Its translation is CASSWRLENYNEQFF.

The J gene is TRBJ2-1, the V gene TRBV5-1, with 9 nucleotides matching TRBD2. The length of the CDR3 is 22 residues. After removal of 0 bases from V and 5 bases from J, the junction contained 24 bases not matched to a gene. CDR1 and CDR2 from the germline V gene are SGHRS and YFSETQ. CDR3 sequence (DNA): TGCGCCAGCAGCTTGGAGCGCGAGGTTTCTAGCGGGATATGGTCCCAGAACAATGAGCAGTTCTTC. Translated: CASSLEREVSSGIWSQNNEQFF.

This clonotype was seen a handful of times. The chain is built from TRBV9 and TRBJ1-5; D not resolved. V was trimmed by 4 bases and J by 8 bases, leaving 19 bases between them. This CDR3 has 15 residues. CDR1 is SGDLS, CDR2 YYNGEE, per germline. CDR3 in DNA: TGTGCCAGCAGCCCCACCGCCGGTAGGAATGAGCCCCAGCATTTT. Residues: CASSPTAGRNEPQHF.

At least ten counts were recorded for this clonotype. This chain links TRBV3-1 with TRBJ2-7; D ambiguous. The CDR3 contains 14 residues. The germline V gene has CDR1 LGHDT and CDR2 YNNKEL (reference sequence). Trimming removed 0 bases at V and 6 bases at J, with 12 bases between. The CDR3 reads CASSQDYEVGEQYF. CDR3 DNA: TGTGCCAGCAGCCAAGATTACGAGGTCGGCGAGCAGTACTTC.

This chain links TRBV27 with TRBJ2-3; D is ambiguous. Germline CDR1 is MNHEY and CDR2 is SMNVEV (reference sequence). The CDR3 totals 16 residues. The germline V and J ends were trimmed by 3 bases and 0 bases, with 13 bases remaining between them. CDR3 protein: CASSFTRYQSTDTQYF. The CDR3 DNA reads as TGTGCCAGCAGTTTTACGCGTTACCAGAGCACAGATACGCAGTATTTT.

CDR3 in amino acids: CASSFAGGRLEHNEQFF. CDR3 bases: TGCGCCAGCAGCTTTGCGGGAGGGCGGTTAGAACACAATGAGCAGTTCTTC. This sequence joins TRBV5-1 and TRBJ2-1, with 9 nucleotides matching TRBD2. After removal of 2 bases from V and 5 bases from J, the junction contained 11 bases not matched to a gene. Germline V gene sequence: CDR1 SGHRS, CDR2 YFSETQ. The CDR3 sequence is 17 residues long.

The rearrangement uses TRBV20-1 and TRBJ1-1; D gene uncertain. The CDR3 has 12 residues. The germline V and J ends were trimmed by 4 bases and 5 bases, with 11 bases remaining between them. Germline assignment: CDR1 DFQATT and CDR2 SNEGSKA (reference sequence). DNA of the CDR3: TGCAGTGCTATTGGGTCCGGGACTGAAGCTTTCTTT. Translation gives CSAIGSGTEAFF.

This clonotype has a handful of counts. The chain uses TRBV20-1 and TRBJ2-1; no reliable D call. V lost 6 bases and J 0 bases, leaving 9 bases between the germline ends. This CDR3 comprises 13 residues. Germline assignment: CDR1 DFQATT and CDR2 SNEGSKA (reference sequence). CDR3 region: CSAPALSYNEQFF. Here the CDR3 DNA reads TGCAGTGCCCCAGCGCTCTCCTACAATGAGCAGTTCTTC.

The rearrangement links TRBV5-1 to TRBJ2-1; tentative D call: TRBD1 (6 bases). V was clipped by 4 bases and J by 5 bases, with 16 bases between them. The germline V gene has CDR1 SGHRS and CDR2 YFSETQ. The CDR3 has 15 amino acids. The CDR3 sequence is CASSPSQGANNEQFF. In DNA form, the CDR3 reads TGCGCCAGCAGCCCTTCACAGGGTGCGAACAATGAGCAGTTCTTC.

The chain carries TRBV5-1 and TRBJ2-3; 11 bases fit TRBD2. Germline loops: CDR1 SGHRS, CDR2 YFSETQ. The CDR3 spans 15 residues. V lost 4 bases to trimming and J lost 4 bases; unmatched junction nucleotides: 5. The CDR3 spells CASSKPGLAADTQYF. Here the CDR3 DNA reads TGCGCCAGCAGCAAACCGGGACTAGCGGCAGATACGCAGTATTTT.

This chain links TRBV4-2 with TRBJ2-2; 7 nucleotides agree with TRBD2. The junction had 8 bases not matched to a gene; V was cut back by 4 bases and J by 6 bases. The CDR3 loop spans 15 amino acids. Germline assignment: CDR1 LGHNA and CDR2 YNFKEQ. The CDR3 loop reads CASSRPQAGPGELFF. Here the CDR3 DNA reads TGTGCCAGCAGCCGTCCTCAAGCGGGGCCCGGGGAGCTGTTTTTT.

This clonotype was observed a handful of times. The V gene is TRBV25-1, the J gene TRBJ2-3; the D is unclear. Germline-derived CDR1 and CDR2 are MGHDK and SYGVNS. The V end lost 2 bases, the J end lost 4 bases, and 10 bases lay between the germline ends. This CDR3 spans 14 amino acids. The CDR3 region is CASSEQWVADTQYF. The CDR3 DNA reads TGTGCCAGCAGTGAACAGTGGGTTGCAGATACGCAGTATTTT. Supplemented by reference TRBV25-1 and TRBJ2-3, the full variable domain reads EADIYQTPRYLVIGTGKKITLECSQTMGHDKMYWYQQDPGMELHLIHYSYGVNSTEKGDLSSESTVSRIRTEHFPLTLESARPSHTSQYLCASSEQWVADTQYFGPGTRLTVL.

The rearrangement joins TRBV29-1 to TRBJ1-2; 7 bases line up with TRBD1. Germline assignment: CDR1 SQVTM and CDR2 ANQGSEA. The V gene end was trimmed by 5 bases and the J gene end by 5 bases; junction bases not matched to a gene: 11. This CDR3 has 14 amino acids. CDR3 residues: CSVFEGGARYGYTF. CDR3 DNA sequence: TGCAGCGTTTTCGAAGGGGGCGCGCGGTATGGCTACACCTTC.

The chain joins TRBV12-3 or TRBV12-4 to TRBJ1-2, with TRBD1 matching over 7 bases. The CDR3 has 15 amino acids. Unmatched junction bases numbered 10, after V lost 6 bases and J lost 3 bases. The CDR3 DNA is TGTGCCAGCAGCCAGCTTACAGGGGTTCACTATGGCTACACCTTC. Amino acid sequence: CASSQLTGVHYGYTF.

CDR3 in amino acids: CSAGPGLAGGFGGHGQFF. DNA for the CDR3: TGCAGTGCCGGTCCGGGACTAGCGGGGGGGTTTGGCGGGCACGGGCAGTTCTTC. The chain links TRBV20-1 to TRBJ2-1; 16 bases map to TRBD2. V shed 6 bases and J 12 bases; nucleotides not matched to a gene: 20. Germline V gene data show CDR1 as DFQATT and CDR2 as SNEGSKA (reference sequence). The CDR3 is made up of 18 amino acids.

The V and J genes are TRBV27 and TRBJ1-4; 11 bases map to TRBD1. The V segment lost 6 bases and the J segment 8 bases; nucleotides outside the gene matches: 5. There are 14 residues in the CDR3. Germline-derived CDR1 and CDR2 are MNHEY and SMNVEV (reference sequence). The CDR3 nucleotides are TGTGCCAGCAGGAGGACAGGGGGCCCCGAAAAACTGTTTTTT. Translation: CASRRTGGPEKLFF.

The chain is built from TRBV12-3 or TRBV12-4 and TRBJ1-1; TRBD1 might be the D (5 bases). V lost 5 bases to trimming and J lost 13 bases, with 20 bases between them. This CDR3 region has 13 residues. CDR3: CASSPDHWGTVFF. The CDR3 DNA sequence: TGTGCCAGCAGTCCAGATCACTGGGGGACGGTTTTCTTT.

The chain has TRBV5-5 and TRBJ2-1; TRBD2 matches 12 bases. V lost 4 bases, J lost 8 bases, and 10 bases stayed unmatched. Germline V CDR1 and CDR2: SGHKS, YYEKEE (reference sequence). The CDR3 runs to 16 residues. CDR3 DNA: TGTGCCAGCAGCCCGGTGACTAGCGGGAGTGTCTATGAGCAGTTCTTC. As protein: CASSPVTSGSVYEQFF.

This clonotype came up once. The J gene is TRBJ1-1, the V gene TRBV7-2, with D tentatively TRBD1 (5 bases). Germline CDR1 and CDR2: SGHTA and FQGNSA. The germline V and J ends were trimmed by 1 base and 4 bases, with 13 bases remaining between them. The CDR3 covers 15 residues. The CDR3: CASSLVGASSTEAFF. CDR3 nucleotides: TGTGCCAGCAGCTTAGTAGGGGCAAGTTCCACTGAAGCTTTCTTT.